This entry is about one TCR beta chain. What it binds is not known. The data were taken from a study of OX40 agonist ivuxolimab in advanced cancers. Study-level information: At 0.01 to 10 mg/kg, ivuxolimab was administered intravenously to patients every 2 weeks.

TCRdb's copy holds only in-frame clones and misses some; the assay was immunoSEQ multiplex PCR. The table shows about 100,000 clones, with approximately 84% occurring only once. Blood samples were obtained at baseline, cycle 4 day 1, and cycle 7 day 1. Study-level results: Expanded peripheral T cell antigen specificity was not determined.

CDR3 length: 15 residues. V shed 2 bases and J shed 3 bases, with 11 bases lying between them. The germline CDR1 and CDR2 sequences are LNHDA and SQIVND (reference sequence). The chain combines TRBV19 with TRBJ1-5; D perhaps matches TRBD1 (6 bases). Sample: CD4+ or CD8+ T cells sorted from blood, taken in a trial of the OX40 agonist ivuxolimab. This clonotype originated in an adult with an advanced solid tumor such as melanoma, head and neck, liver or kidney cancer. The CDR3 loop is CASSISGGYNQPQHF. For the CDR3, the DNA is TGTGCCAGTAGTATATCCGGGGGCTACAATCAGCCCCAGCATTTT.